This TCR beta chain emerged from a study of T cells in Graves' hyperthyroidism and ophthalmopathy. Study-wide findings and caveats: The model foresaw ophthalmopathy a median 6.5 months prior to onset. Researchers report that a 13 V-J model separated ophthalmopathy from stable hyperthyroidism. Appearing also in blood were most of the thyroid clonotypes expanded above 0.001.

With respect to this clonotype: The antigen is not known.

Diagnoses rested on clinical symptoms, serum thyroxine and TRAb, thyroid ultrasound and orbital computed tomography. The CDR3 regions of TCR beta were amplified from RNA transcripts. An initial round of RT-PCR targeting the TCR CDR3 relied on the HTBI primer set. In TCRdb, the multiplex PCR reads were re-called with MiXCR into one record per CDR3 protein. The repertoire holds about 700,000 distinct CDR3 sequences, with roughly 45% as singletons. V shed 4 bases and J shed 6 bases, with 9 bases lying between them. This CDR3 region has 13 residues. The germline CDR1 and CDR2 sequences are MNHEY and SVGAGI.

This sequence joins TRBV6-5 and TRBJ1-4; the D is unclear. This TCR came from an adult man with Graves' disease, either hyperthyroidism or ophthalmopathy (not recorded which). Input material: peripheral blood or thyroid tissue (not recorded which). This CDR3 is CASSWGAHEKLFF. CDR3 nucleotide sequence: TGTGCCAGCAGTTGGGGAGCTCATGAAAAACTGTTTTTT.